A single sample gave rise to the 15 T cell receptor beta chains below, sequenced in a study of cytomegalovirus exposure and HLA in healthy donors. In the PCR, 60 Vbeta and 13 Jbeta primers were used. The method was immunoSEQ multiplex PCR; TCRdb's version includes in-frame clones alone and lacks a portion of them. The table has approximately 190,000 clones, about four fifths seen once. The sample was PBMCs. Receptors were obtained from a woman between 50 and 59 years old in good health and CMV-seropositive.

The CDR3 protein is CASQGNEQFF. The DNA of the CDR3 is TGTGCCAGCCAGGGGAATGAGCAGTTCTTC. This chain links TRBV6-5 with TRBJ2-1, with D perhaps TRBD1 (6 bases). The CDR3 length is 10 residues. Deletions cut 8 bases from V and 7 bases from J, with 6 bases between. Per germline, CDR1 MNHEY and CDR2 SVGAGI.

V gene TRBV6-5 combines with J gene TRBJ1-5; tentatively, D is TRBD1 (6 bases). The germline V gene encodes CDR1 MNHEY and CDR2 SVGAGI. V lost 8 bases and J lost 1, with 12 bases in between. CDR3 length equals 14 residues. The CDR3 DNA follows: TGTGCCAGCCGCTTGGGGGCAAGCAATCAGCCCCAGCATTTT. Residues: CASRLGASNQPQHF.

The table lists this clone with a count of one. This chain connects TRBV6-5 to TRBJ1-2, with D possibly matching TRBD1 (6 bases). V shed 5 bases and J shed 3 bases, with 16 bases lying between them. The germline CDR1 and CDR2 sequences are MNHEY and SVGAGI. This CDR3 contains 15 residues. Written as DNA, the CDR3 is TGTGCCAGCAGTCCCCCGGGACAAGGGTACTATGGCTACACCTTC. As protein: CASSPPGQGYYGYTF.

The chain is built from TRBV7-2 and TRBJ1-5, with D perhaps matching TRBD1 (5 bases). Germline CDR1 is SGHTA and CDR2 is FQGNSA. This CDR3 has 13 amino acids. The V end lost 4 bases, the J end lost 9 bases, and 13 bases lay between the germline ends. The CDR3 spells CASSSRTDMPQHF. CDR3 bases: TGTGCCAGCAGCTCACGGACGGACATGCCCCAGCATTTT.

This clone turned up a few times. The gene calls are TRBV7-2 and TRBJ1-6; D might be TRBD1 (6 bases). The CDR3 has 15 amino acids. The V end was cut by 2 bases, the J end by 3 bases, with 8 bases between. Germline V CDR1 and CDR2: SGHTA, FQGNSA. The CDR3, as DNA: TGTGCCAGCAGCTTACAGGGGATCTATAATTCACCCCTCCACTTT. Amino acid sequence: CASSLQGIYNSPLHF.

The rearrangement joins TRBV27 to TRBJ1-2; D uncertain. There are 13 residues in the CDR3. The germline V gene has CDR1 MNHEY and CDR2 SMNVEV (reference sequence). The V end was cut by 2 bases, the J end by 7 bases, with 11 bases between. The CDR3 DNA reads TGTGCCAGCAGTTTAGGCGGGCCGGGTGGCTACACCTTC. This translates into CASSLGGPGGYTF.

The chain links TRBV7-9 to TRBJ2-7; TRBD1 matches 9 bases. This CDR3 has 15 residues. Unmatched junction bases numbered 8, after V lost 3 bases and J lost 5 bases. Germline V lookup: CDR1 SEHNR, CDR2 FQNEAQ (reference sequence). The CDR3 loop reads CASSFRDRVVHEQYF. The DNA for the CDR3 is TGTGCCAGCAGCTTCCGGGACAGGGTCGTCCACGAGCAGTACTTC.

V gene TRBV4-1 combines with J gene TRBJ2-1; 7 bases map to TRBD2. CDR3 length: 13 amino acids. V gave up 4 bases and J gave up 7 bases; unmatched junction bases: 4. The V gene's germline CDR1 is MGHRA and CDR2 YSYEKL. CDR3 in amino acids: CASSREGPNEQFF. CDR3 DNA: TGCGCCAGCAGCCGGGAGGGGCCAAATGAGCAGTTCTTC.

The chain couples TRBV5-6 to TRBJ2-3; 8 nucleotides match TRBD1. Trimming cost V 4 bases and J 7 bases; bases outside gene matches: 8. The germline V gene has CDR1 SGHDT and CDR2 YYEEEE. This CDR3 has 14 residues. The CDR3 here is CASSGAGGLYTQYF. The CDR3 region has the DNA TGTGCCAGCAGCGGGGCAGGGGGCTTGTATACGCAGTATTTT.

This clone was recorded only once. The rearrangement links TRBV27 to TRBJ1-1, with TRBD1 as a possible D gene (6 bases). CDR1 MNHEY and CDR2 SMNVEV come from the germline V gene (reference sequence). This CDR3 is built from 14 residues. V gave up 5 bases and J gave up 3 bases, with 13 bases separating them. CDR3 region: CASSPQKGDTEAFF. In DNA, the CDR3 is TGTGCCAGCAGTCCCCAAAAGGGGGACACTGAAGCTTTCTTT.

This sequence joins TRBV5-1 and TRBJ1-1, with TRBD1 matching 8 bases. J gave up 1 base and V 3 bases, and 2 bases lay outside the gene matches. This CDR3 has 14 residues. Germline CDR1 and CDR2: SGHRS and YFSETQ. This chain's CDR3 is CASSWGQANTEAFF. CDR3 DNA: TGCGCCAGCAGCTGGGGACAGGCGAACACTGAAGCTTTCTTT.

This clone showed up just a few times. The CDR3 DNA is TGTGCCAGCAGCCCCTCGGGGGGCTGGGGCTACACCTTC. It translates to CASSPSGGWGYTF. The chain recombines TRBV7-9 with TRBJ1-2; tentatively, D is TRBD1 (6 bases). From germline, CDR1 is SEHNR and CDR2 FQNEAQ (reference sequence). The germline V and J ends were trimmed by 5 bases and 8 bases, with 15 bases remaining between them. The length of the CDR3 is 13 residues.

The CDR3 DNA is TGCGCCAGCAGTACGGACAGAAACACCGGGGAGCTGTTTTTT. Protein sequence: CASSTDRNTGELFF. The rearrangement joins TRBV10-1 to TRBJ2-2; possible D gene TRBD1, 6 bases. The germline V gene encodes CDR1 WNHNN and CDR2 SYGVQD (reference sequence). This CDR3 spans 14 amino acids. The germline V and J ends were trimmed by 5 bases and 2 bases, with 9 bases remaining between them.

The chain combines TRBV4-2 with TRBJ2-3, with 13 bases aligning to TRBD2. The J segment lost 1 base and the V segment lost 1 base, leaving 5 bases of the junction unmatched. CDR1 LGHNA and CDR2 YNFKEQ come from the germline V gene. The CDR3 consists of 18 residues. The CDR3 DNA reads as TGTGCCAGCAGCCAAGGGTCACTAGCGGGGGGGGGCACAGATACGCAGTATTTT. Translated: CASSQGSLAGGGTDTQYF.

This clone was counted once. The gene calls are TRBV7-2 and TRBJ2-5; maybe TRBD2 (6 bases). The CDR3 loop spans 15 amino acids. Trimming shortened V by 4 bases and J by 5 bases, and 17 bases separated the two germline ends. In germline, CDR1 is SGHTA, CDR2 FQGNSA. The CDR3 loop reads CASSSGGASDETQYF. DNA for the CDR3: TGTGCCAGCAGCTCCGGGGGAGCTAGCGACGAGACCCAGTACTTC.